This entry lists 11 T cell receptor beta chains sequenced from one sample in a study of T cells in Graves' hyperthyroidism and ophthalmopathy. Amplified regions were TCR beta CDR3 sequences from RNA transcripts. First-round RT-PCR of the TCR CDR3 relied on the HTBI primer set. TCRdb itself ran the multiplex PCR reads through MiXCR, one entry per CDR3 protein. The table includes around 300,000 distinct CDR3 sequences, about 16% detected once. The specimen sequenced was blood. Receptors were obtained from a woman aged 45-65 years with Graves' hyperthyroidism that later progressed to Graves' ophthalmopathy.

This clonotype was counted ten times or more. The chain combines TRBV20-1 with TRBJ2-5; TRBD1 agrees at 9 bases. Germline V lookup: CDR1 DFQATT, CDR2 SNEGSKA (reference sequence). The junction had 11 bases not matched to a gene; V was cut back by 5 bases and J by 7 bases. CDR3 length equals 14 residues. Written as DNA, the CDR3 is TGCAGTGCTCCACCCCGGACAGGGGTGGGGACCCAGTACTTC. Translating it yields CSAPPRTGVGTQYF.

The CDR3 bases are TGTGCCAGCAGCCAAAGACCGGGACTAGCGACCTACGAGCAGTACTTC. Translation gives CASSQRPGLATYEQYF. The V call is TRBV14, the J call TRBJ2-7, with 10 bases aligning to TRBD2. CDR1 is SGHDN and CDR2 is FVKESK in the germline V gene. V shed 2 bases, J shed 2 bases, and the junction held 6 bases outside the gene matches. The CDR3 has 16 residues.

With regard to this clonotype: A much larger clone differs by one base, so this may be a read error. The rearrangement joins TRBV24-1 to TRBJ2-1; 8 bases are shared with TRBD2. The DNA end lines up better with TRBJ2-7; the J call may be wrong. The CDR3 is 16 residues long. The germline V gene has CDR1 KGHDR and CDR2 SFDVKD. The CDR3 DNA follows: TGTGCCACCAGTGATCCGCAAGCGGGAGCCTACAATGAGCAGTACTTC. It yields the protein CATSDPQAGAYNEQYF.

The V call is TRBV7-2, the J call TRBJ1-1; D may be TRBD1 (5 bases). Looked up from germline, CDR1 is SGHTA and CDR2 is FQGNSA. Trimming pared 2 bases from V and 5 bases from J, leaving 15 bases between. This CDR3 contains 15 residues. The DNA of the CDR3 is TGTGCCAGCAGCTTATACTCTGGGGCCCAAACTGAAGCTTTCTTT. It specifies CASSLYSGAQTEAFF.

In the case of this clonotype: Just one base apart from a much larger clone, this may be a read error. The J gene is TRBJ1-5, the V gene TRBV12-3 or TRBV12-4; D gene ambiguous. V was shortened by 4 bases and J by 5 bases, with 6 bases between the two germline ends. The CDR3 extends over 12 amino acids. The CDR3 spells CASSWTDQPQHF. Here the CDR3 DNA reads TGTGCCAGCAGTTGGACTGATCAGCCCCAGCATTTT.

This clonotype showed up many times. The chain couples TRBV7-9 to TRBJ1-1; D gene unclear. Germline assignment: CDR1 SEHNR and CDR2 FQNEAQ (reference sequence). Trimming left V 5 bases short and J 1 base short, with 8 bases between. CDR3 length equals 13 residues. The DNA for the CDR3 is TGTGCCAGCAGCCCCGACGGGAACACTGAAGCTTTCTTT. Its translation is CASSPDGNTEAFF.

This CDR3 is CATSDLKAETQYF. CDR3 coding DNA: TGTGCCACCAGTGATTTGAAGGCCGAGACCCAGTACTTC. The chain is built from TRBV24-1 and TRBJ2-5; no clear D gene. This CDR3 is built from 13 residues. Trimming shortened V by 0 bases and J by 5 bases, and 6 bases separated the two germline ends. CDR1 and CDR2 from the germline V gene are KGHDR and SFDVKD.

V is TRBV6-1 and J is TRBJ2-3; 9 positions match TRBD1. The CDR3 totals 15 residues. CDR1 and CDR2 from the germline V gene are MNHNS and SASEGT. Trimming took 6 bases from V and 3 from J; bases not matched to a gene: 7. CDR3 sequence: CASSLQGALTDTQYF. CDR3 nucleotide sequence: TGTGCCAGCAGCCTACAGGGGGCTTTGACAGATACGCAGTATTTT.

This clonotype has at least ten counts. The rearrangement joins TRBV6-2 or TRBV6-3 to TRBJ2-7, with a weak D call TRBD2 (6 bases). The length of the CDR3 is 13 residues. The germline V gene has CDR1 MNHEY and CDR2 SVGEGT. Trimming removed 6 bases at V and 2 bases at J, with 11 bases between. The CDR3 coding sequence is TGTGCCAGCAGCAGCCGCGGGACCTACGAGCAGTACTTC. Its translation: CASSSRGTYEQYF.

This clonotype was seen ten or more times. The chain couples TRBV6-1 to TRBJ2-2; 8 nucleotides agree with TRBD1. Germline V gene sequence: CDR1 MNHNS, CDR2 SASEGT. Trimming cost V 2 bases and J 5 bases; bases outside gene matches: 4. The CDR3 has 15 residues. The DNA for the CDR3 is TGTGCCAGCAGTGAACCGGGACAGGAAACCGGGGAGCTGTTTTTT. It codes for CASSEPGQETGELFF.

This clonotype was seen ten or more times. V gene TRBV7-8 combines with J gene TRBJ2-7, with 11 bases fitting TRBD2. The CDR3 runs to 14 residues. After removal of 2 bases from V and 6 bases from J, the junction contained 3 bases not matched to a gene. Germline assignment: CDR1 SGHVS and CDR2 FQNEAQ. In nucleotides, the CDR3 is TGTGCCAGCAGCTTAACTAGCGGGAGCCTCGAGCAGTACTTC. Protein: CASSLTSGSLEQYF. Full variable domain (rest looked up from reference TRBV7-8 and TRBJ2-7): GAGVSQSPRYKVAKRGQDVALRCDPISGHVSLFWYQQALGQGPEFLTYFQNEAQLDKSGLPSDRFFAERPEGSVSTLKIQRTQQEDSAVYLCASSLTSGSLEQYFGPGTRLTVT.